The clone carrying this T cell receptor beta chain was picked up many times. Trimming pared 9 bases from V and 1 base from J, leaving 12 bases between. CDR1 LNHDA and CDR2 SQIVND come from the germline V gene (reference sequence). This CDR3 region has 13 residues. The data belong to a study of regulatory T cells in long-lasting Graves disease. Combining iRepertoire HTBI primers with Arm-PCR of CDR3 regions, the authors built TCR beta libraries. MiXCR, run by TCRdb on the multiplex PCR reads, gives a single entry per CDR3 protein. Counted here are around 500,000 distinct CDR3 sequences, 15% to 20% occurring once; the ten biggest clones make up 25%. Time point of the sample: newly diagnosed GD, antithyroid drugs for less than 3 months. Following extraction of RNA from PBMCs, that RNA was used to make the TCR library. Doctors identified Graves' disease using the American Thyroid Association guidelines.

The same data also went into a second study, on T cells in Graves' hyperthyroidism and ophthalmopathy. This second study says: Within blood appeared most thyroid clonotypes that had expanded above 0.001.

This specimen consisted of peripheral blood mononuclear cells (PBMCs), obtained at new diagnosis, from a patient treated with antithyroid drugs. The TCR was taken from a woman aged 35-65 years with Graves disease. The chain employs TRBV19 and TRBJ1-1; maybe TRBD1 (6 bases). Here the CDR3 DNA reads TGTGCCAGCAGCATACAGGGGAACACTGAAGCTTTCTTT. It yields the protein CASSIQGNTEAFF.